This is a list of T cell receptor beta chains from one sample in a study of vaccination and CD4 T cells after COVID-19. Their cognate antigens are unknown. TCRdb independently ran MiXCR on the PCR reads; one entry per CDR3 protein. The table has fewer than 4,500 distinct CDR3 sequences, around 40% seen once. Sequenced material: CD4+ T cells from blood, cultured in vitro. The receptors stem from a human donor who had recovered from COVID-19. The CDR3 runs from the conserved cysteine through the conserved F or W. The D gene is left open where the match is weak. The size of a clone is reported for some rows only, either as once, few or many, or as a class for expanded clones.

d_call	v_call	cdr3_length	j_call	clone_size	cdr3_nt	cdr3_aa
TRBD2	TRBV7-2	16	TRBJ2-3	.	TGTGCCAGCAGCCCTAGGATTAGCGGGGGAGGAGATACGCAGTATTTT	CASSPRISGGGDTQYF
.	TRBV12-3/TRBV12-4	11	TRBJ2-7	.	TGTGCCAGCAGTTCCCGGGGAGAGCAGTACTTC	CASSSRGEQYF
.	TRBV4-3	14	TRBJ1-5	.	TGCGCCAGCAGCCAAGCATGGGGCGGGCAGCCCCAGCATTTT	CASSQAWGGQPQHF
TRBD2	TRBV4-3	16	TRBJ2-5	.	TGCGCCAGCAGCCAAGGGGCGGCTAGCGGTTGGGAGACCCAGTACTTC	CASSQGAASGWETQYF
TRBD1	TRBV2	13	TRBJ1-6	medium-sized	TGTGCCAGCAGTCCCACAGGGGACTCACCCCTCCACTTT	CASSPTGDSPLHF
.	TRBV7-6	17	TRBJ1-6	.	TGTGCCAGCAGCTTATGGGTGAGGGGGACGGGCAATTCACCCCTCCACTTT	CASSLWVRGTGNSPLHF
.	TRBV20-1	15	TRBJ1-5	few	TGCAGTGCTCCCGCGTCGGGGGCGGGAAATCAGCCCCAGCATTTT	CSAPASGAGNQPQHF
.	TRBV15	15	TRBJ2-7	.	TGTGCCACCAGCAGACAGGGGACTAAATCGTACGAGCAGTACTTC	CATSRQGTKSYEQYF
TRBD1	TRBV7-6	14	TRBJ2-1	once	TGTGCCAGCAGCGAACGTTACAGGGGCCATGAGCAGTTCTTC	CASSERYRGHEQFF
.	TRBV5-6	15	TRBJ1-2	.	TGTGCCAGCAGCTCAAAGCCGGGACAAGTAATAGGCTACACCTTC	CASSSKPGQVIGYTF
.	TRBV5-1	15	TRBJ2-5	.	TGCGCCAGCAGCTTGATAACAGCTGGGCAAGAGACCCAGTACTTC	CASSLITAGQETQYF
.	TRBV30	13	TRBJ1-1	.	TGTGCCTGGAATGGGGGGCCGTACACTGAAGCTTTCTTT	CAWNGGPYTEAFF
.	TRBV20-1	14	TRBJ1-2	.	TGCAGTGCTAGAGGCCCCCGTGGGGACTATGGCTACACCTTC	CSARGPRGDYGYTF
.	TRBV2	14	TRBJ2-7	.	TGTGCCAGCAGTGATGGCAGGGGCTCCTACGAGCAGTACTTC	CASSDGRGSYEQYF
TRBD1	TRBV20-1	14	TRBJ1-4	.	TGCAGTGCTAAACAGGGGGCCACAGGAGGAAAACTGTTTTTT	CSAKQGATGGKLFF
TRBD1	TRBV6-1	16	TRBJ1-1	few	TGTGCCAGCAGTAAACAGGGGAACAGGATGAACACTGAAGCTTTCTTT	CASSKQGNRMNTEAFF
TRBD2	TRBV20-1	14	TRBJ2-7	.	TGCAGTGCTAGAAAACCGGGACTAGGTAACGAGCAGTACTTC	CSARKPGLGNEQYF
.	TRBV20-1	15	TRBJ2-3	few	TGCAGTGCTAGTTTCGAGGGGGGCATCACAGATACGCAGTATTTT	CSASFEGGITDTQYF
.	TRBV5-1	14	TRBJ2-5	.	TGCGCCAGCAGCCCGGGGACCGCGGGAGAGACCCAGTACTTC	CASSPGTAGETQYF
.	TRBV10-3	14	TRBJ2-1	.	TGTGCCATCAGTGGTACTGGGGGTACGAATGAGCAGTTCTTC	CAISGTGGTNEQFF
.	TRBV27	15	TRBJ1-4	.	TGTGCCAGCAGTTTAAAGCCGGGACAAGTAGAAAAACTGTTTTTT	CASSLKPGQVEKLFF
TRBD1	TRBV5-1	14	TRBJ1-1	.	TGCGCCAGCAGCAGAGACAGGGGGCCCACTGAAGCTTTCTTT	CASSRDRGPTEAFF
.	TRBV6-8	13	TRBJ1-5	few	TGTGCCAGCACCGTCCGGGTCAGGCAGCCCCAGCATTTT	CASTVRVRQPQHF
TRBD2	TRBV19	16	TRBJ2-3	.	TGTGCCAGTACCCCGACTAGCGGGGGGGCCGGAGATACGCAGTATTTT	CASTPTSGGAGDTQYF
.	TRBV7-9	11	TRBJ2-5	.	TGTGCCAGCATGTTTTCCGAGACCCAGTACTTC	CASMFSETQYF
TRBD1	TRBV2	13	TRBJ1-6	.	TGTGCCAGCAACAGACAGGGGACGCTTCCCCTCCACTTT	CASNRQGTLPLHF
.	TRBV20-1	16	TRBJ1-5	.	TGCAGTGCGGAGAAGAGCGGGTGGCCTAGCACAGATACGCAGCATTTT	CSAEKSGWPSTDTQHF
TRBD2	TRBV7-8	18	TRBJ2-5	.	TGTGCCAGCAGCAACAAATGGCGGGGACTAGCCGGTTCTGAGACCCAGTACTTC	CASSNKWRGLAGSETQYF
TRBD2	TRBV5-1	15	TRBJ2-5	.	TGCGCCAGCAGCTTGCTAGCGGGGATCGGGGAGACCCAGTACTTC	CASSLLAGIGETQYF
.	TRBV11-2	13	TRBJ2-3	few	TGTGCCAGCAGCCCCGGGGGTGCAGATACGCAGTATTTT	CASSPGGADTQYF
.	TRBV6-1	14	TRBJ2-1	.	TGTGCCAGCGAGTTCATTCAGGGCAGGTATGAGCAGTTCTTC	CASEFIQGRYEQFF
.	TRBV6-1	17	TRBJ1-6	few	TGTGCCAGCAGCCCGATTAGTTTACGGGCGGCATATTCACCCCTCCACTTT	CASSPISLRAAYSPLHF
.	TRBV14	15	TRBJ2-2	.	TGTGCCAGCAGCCAGTCACTAGACGGCCGCCGGGAGCTGTTTTTT	CASSQSLDGRRELFF